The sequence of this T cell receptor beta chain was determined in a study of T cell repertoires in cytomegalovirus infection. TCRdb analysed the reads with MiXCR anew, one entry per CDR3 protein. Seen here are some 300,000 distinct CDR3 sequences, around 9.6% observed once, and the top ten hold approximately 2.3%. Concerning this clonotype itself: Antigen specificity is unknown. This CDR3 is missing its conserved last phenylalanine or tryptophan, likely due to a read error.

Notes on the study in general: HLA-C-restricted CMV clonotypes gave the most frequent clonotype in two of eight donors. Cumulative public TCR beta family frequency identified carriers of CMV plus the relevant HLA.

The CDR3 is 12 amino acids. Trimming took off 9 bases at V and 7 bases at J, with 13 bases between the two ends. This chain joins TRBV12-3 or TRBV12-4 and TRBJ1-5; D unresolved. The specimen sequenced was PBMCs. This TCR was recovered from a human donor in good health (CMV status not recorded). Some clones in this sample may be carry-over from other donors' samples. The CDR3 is CASLGSAQPQHL. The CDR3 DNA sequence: TGTGCCAGTTTAGGCTCGGCGCAGCCCCAGCATCTT.